This T cell receptor (beta chain) was documented in a study of cytomegalovirus exposure and HLA in healthy donors. A single count supports this clone. As yet, its antigen is unknown. Germline lookup yields CDR1 MNHNS and CDR2 SASEGT. The CDR3 covers 10 residues. V gave up 8 bases and J gave up 8 bases, with 8 bases separating them. The PCR used 60 Vbeta and 13 Jbeta primers. Method: immunoSEQ multiplex PCR; TCRdb's copy keeps in-frame clones and lacks some. The table shows about 140,000 clones, with around 80% occurring only once. General observations from the study: For most TCR beta V segments, an earlier analysis put the productive rate at about 90% or about 30% of the time. Follow-up analysis later connected one missense variant in DCLRE1C with trimming of TCR beta V- and J-genes.

This clonotype was sampled from a female donor in good health and CMV-seronegative. The specimen was PBMCs. The chain links TRBV6-1 to TRBJ2-3, with D possibly being TRBD2 (5 bases). CDR3 sequence: CASGSGTQYF. The CDR3 nucleotides read TGTGCCAGCGGGAGTGGTACGCAGTATTTT.